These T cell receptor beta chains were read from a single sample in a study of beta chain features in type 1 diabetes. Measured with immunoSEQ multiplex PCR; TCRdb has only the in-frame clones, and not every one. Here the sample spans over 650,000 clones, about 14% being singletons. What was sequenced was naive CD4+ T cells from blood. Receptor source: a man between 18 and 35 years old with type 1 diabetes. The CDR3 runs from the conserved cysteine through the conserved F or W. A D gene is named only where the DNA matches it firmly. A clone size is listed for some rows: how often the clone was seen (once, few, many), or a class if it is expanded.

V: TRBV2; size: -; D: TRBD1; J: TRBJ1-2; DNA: TGTGCCAGCAGTTTTGACAGGGACTATGGCTACACCTTC; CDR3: CASSFDRDYGYTF
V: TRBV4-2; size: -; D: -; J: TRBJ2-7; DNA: TGTGCCAGCAGCCAAGAAGCAGGGCGTTTTTCCTACGAGCAGTACTTC; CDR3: CASSQEAGRFSYEQYF
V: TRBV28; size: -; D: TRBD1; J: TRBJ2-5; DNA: TGTGCCAGCAGTTTACTCGCTCAGGGGGCGGGAGAGACCCAGTACTTC; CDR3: CASSLLAQGAGETQYF
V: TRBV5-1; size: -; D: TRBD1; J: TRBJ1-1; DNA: TGCGCCAGCAGCTGGCCCCAGGACAGGGGAATGAACACTGAAGCTTTCTTT; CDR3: CASSWPQDRGMNTEAFF
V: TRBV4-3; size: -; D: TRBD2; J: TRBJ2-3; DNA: TGCGCCAGCAGCCAAGGGACTAGCGGGGGGGATACGCAGTATTTT; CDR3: CASSQGTSGGDTQYF
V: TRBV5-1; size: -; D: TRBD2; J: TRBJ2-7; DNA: TGCGCCAGCAGAAGGACTAGCGGGATCTACGAGCAGTACTTC; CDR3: CASRRTSGIYEQYF
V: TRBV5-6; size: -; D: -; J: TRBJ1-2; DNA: TGTGCCAGCAGCTTCCGGGACACGGACTATGGCTACACCTTC; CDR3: CASSFRDTDYGYTF
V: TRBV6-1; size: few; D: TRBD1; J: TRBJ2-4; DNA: TGTGCCAGCAATGGGGACAGTCTTCAGAACATTCAGTACTTC; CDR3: CASNGDSLQNIQYF
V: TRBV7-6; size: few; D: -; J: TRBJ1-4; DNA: TGTGCCAGCACCCGATACACGAATGAAAAACTGTTTTTT; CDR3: CASTRYTNEKLFF
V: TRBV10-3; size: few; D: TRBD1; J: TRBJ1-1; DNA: TGTGCCATCAGGCCCTGGCCTCCCGGACAGGGTGAAGCTTTCTTT; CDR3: CAIRPWPPGQGEAFF
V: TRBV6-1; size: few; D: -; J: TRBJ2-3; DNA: TGTGCCAGCAGTGAACACGCAGATACGCAGTATTTT; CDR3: CASSEHADTQYF
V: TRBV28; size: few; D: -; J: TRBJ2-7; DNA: TGTGCCAGCCAACGGAGGTACGAGCAGTACTTC; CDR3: CASQRRYEQYF
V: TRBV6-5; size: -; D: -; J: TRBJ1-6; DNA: TGTGCCAGCAGCAACAGAGCTTCGGATTCACCCCTCCACTTT; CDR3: CASSNRASDSPLHF
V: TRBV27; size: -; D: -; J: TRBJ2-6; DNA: TGTGCCAGCAGTTCTCGAGCCTCTGGGGCCAACGTCCTGACTTTC; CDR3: CASSSRASGANVLTF
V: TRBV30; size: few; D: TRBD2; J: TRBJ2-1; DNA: TGTGCCTGGAGTGTAGCCAGCGGGGGCTACAATGAGCAGTTCTTC; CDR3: CAWSVASGGYNEQFF
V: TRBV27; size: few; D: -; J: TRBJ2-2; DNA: TGTGCCAGCAGTTCCAGGGGGGGGCAGGGCACCGGGGAGCTGTTTTTT; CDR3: CASSSRGGQGTGELFF
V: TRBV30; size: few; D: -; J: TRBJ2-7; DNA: TGTGCCTGGACCCTGGGTCACGAGCAGTACTTC; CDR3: CAWTLGHEQYF
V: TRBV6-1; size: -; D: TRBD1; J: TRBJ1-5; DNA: TGTGCCAGCAGGGGGACAGCTCGGACCCAGCATTTT; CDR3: CASRGTARTQHF
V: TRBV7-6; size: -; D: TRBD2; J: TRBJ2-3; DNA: TGTGCCAGCAGCTTAGCCGCCTATAGCGGGGGATCAGATACGCAGTATTTT; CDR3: CASSLAAYSGGSDTQYF
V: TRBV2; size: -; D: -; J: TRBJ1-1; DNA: TGTGCCAGCAGTGGGTACTATGAAGCTTTCTTT; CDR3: CASSGYYEAFF
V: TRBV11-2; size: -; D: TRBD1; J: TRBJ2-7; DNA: TGTGCCAGCAGCCCCGTGACAGGGAGAGAGCAGTACTTC; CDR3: CASSPVTGREQYF
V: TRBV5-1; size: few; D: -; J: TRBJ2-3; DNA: TGCGCCAGCAGCTTGCGGCAGGCAGATACGCAGTATTTT; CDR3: CASSLRQADTQYF